This T cell receptor beta chain appears in the sequencing data of a study of T cell responses to AZD1222 COVID-19 vaccine. Data came from immunoSEQ multiplex PCR; TCRdb stores just in-frame clones and leaves some out. The sample consists of about 120,000 clones, approximately 92% of them appearing once. The CDR3 consists of 13 residues. V lost 7 bases to trimming and J lost 0 bases, with 9 bases between them. The germline V gene has CDR1 MDHEN and CDR2 SYDVKM. For this clone: The antigen is not known.

Whole-study results and caveats: The reported proportion of spike-specific TCRs targeting unmutated variant regions was nearly half.

The chain uses TRBV28 and TRBJ1-2; D gene uncertain. The sequenced sample was peripheral blood, obtained on day 0 of AZD1222 vaccination. The sequence was collected from an adult in good health. The CDR3 coding sequence is TGTGCCAGCACCCCCGCAGCTAACTATGGCTACACCTTC. This encodes CASTPAANYGYTF.